The 27 T cell receptor beta chains below were found in one sample sequenced in a study of T cell clonality in common variable immunodeficiency. Findings of the study overall: Reportedly, TCR beta sequences from common variable immunodeficiency showed fewer deletions and N-nucleotide insertions.

Assay: immunoSEQ multiplex PCR; the TCRdb copy retains only in-frame clones and omits some. Listed for the sample are roughly 32,000 clones, none seen a single time. What these receptors recognize is not known. The sequencing input was peripheral blood mononuclear cells. These receptors were taken from a human donor with common variable immunodeficiency.

Remarks on this clone: Read data end 3 residues before the CDR3 end; the end is taken from the germline J gene. This rearrangement joins TRBV10-2 to TRBJ1-4; no reliable D call. The germline V gene encodes CDR1 WSHSY and CDR2 SAAADI. The CDR3 consists of 14 residues. Trimming pared 0 bases from V and 8 bases from J, leaving 10 bases between. CDR3 DNA, as far as it was read: TGCGCCAGCAGTGAGTCGATGTTTCAGGAAAAA. Its protein is CASSESMFQEK. The complete CDR3 protein is CASSESMFQEKLFF.

Of note for this clone: Sequencing ends 3 residues short of the CDR3 end; the germline J gene provides the rest. The J gene is TRBJ1-1, the V gene TRBV7-2; D might be TRBD1 (6 bases). Trimming pared 5 bases from V and 5 bases from J, leaving 18 bases between. Looked up from germline, CDR1 is SGHTA and CDR2 is FQGNSA. This CDR3 region has 15 residues. The CDR3 DNA, read in part, is TGTGCCAGCAGCCCTCAAGGGGGAACAGGGACTGAA. Translating it yields CASSPQGGTGTE. In full, the CDR3 is CASSPQGGTGTEAFF.

As for this clone: The read ends 3 residues early relative to the CDR3; the germline J gene fills the gap. The rearrangement joins TRBV7-9 to TRBJ2-5; D may be TRBD2 (6 bases). V was clipped by 0 bases and J by 6 bases, with 11 bases between them. The germline V gene encodes CDR1 SEHNR and CDR2 FQNEAQ (reference sequence). CDR3 length: 14 amino acids. The CDR3 DNA, read in part, is TGTGCCAGCAGCTTAGCAGGGACTGGACAGACC. Amino acids: CASSLAGTGQT. The whole CDR3 reads CASSLAGTGQTQYF. Supplemented by reference TRBV7-9 and TRBJ2-5, the full variable domain reads DTGVSQNPRHKITKRGQNVTFRCDPISEHNRLYWYRQTLGQGPEFLTYFQNEAQLEKSRLLSDRFSAERPKGSFSTLEIQRTEQGDSAMYLCASSLAGTGQTQYFGPGTRLLVL.

This clone was seen many times. Coverage ceases 3 residues before the CDR3 finishes, and the germline J gene fills in the end. The chain has TRBV29-1 and TRBJ1-5; the match to TRBD1 covers 8 bases. With V trimmed by 5 bases and J by 4 bases, 4 bases remained unmatched. CDR3 length: 13 amino acids. The V gene's germline CDR1 is SQVTM and CDR2 ANQGSEA. Partial CDR3 DNA: TGCAGCGTTAGGGGACAGGCGAATCAGCCC. Translation: CSVRGQANQP. The CDR3 as a whole reads CSVRGQANQPQHF.

In regard to this clone: The CDR3 extends 3 residues past the end of the read, so its final part is completed from the germline J gene. This chain uses TRBV20-1 with TRBJ2-7; 14 nucleotides line up with TRBD2. Germline V gene data show CDR1 as DFQATT and CDR2 as SNEGSKA (reference sequence). Trimming at V came to 3 bases and at J to 2 bases, leaving 3 bases not matched to a gene. The CDR3 runs 15 residues. The CDR3 bases that were read are TGCAGTGCTAGGGGACTAGCGGGAGTGACCTACGAG. Translation: CSARGLAGVTYE. The whole CDR3 protein reads CSARGLAGVTYEQYF.

This clone appeared a few times. The read comes to an end 3 residues before the CDR3 does, leaving the germline J gene to fill in the end. This chain uses TRBV7-9 with TRBJ2-1; 9 nucleotides line up with TRBD2. V trimming: 5 bases; J trimming: 8 bases; junction bases outside the gene matches: 10. CDR1 is SEHNR and CDR2 is FQNEAQ in the germline V gene (reference sequence). The CDR3 is 15 amino acids. CDR3 region: CASSLQRGAGDEQFF. The covered CDR3 bases are TGTGCCAGCAGCCTCCAGCGGGGGGCAGGGGATGAG.

About this clone: The read stops 3 residues short of the end of the CDR3; the missing end is completed from the germline J gene. J is TRBJ2-5 and V is TRBV5-1, with 8 bases lining up with TRBD1. The CDR3 is 15 amino acids. Germline loops: CDR1 SGHRS, CDR2 YFSETQ. The junction had 10 bases not matched to a gene; V was cut back by 5 bases and J by 4 bases. The part of the CDR3 DNA that was read is TGCGCCAGCAGTAAGGTAGGACAGGGTGGAGAGACC. It specifies CASSKVGQGGET. Given in full, the CDR3 is CASSKVGQGGETQYF.

Of note for this clone: The read halts 3 residues ahead of the CDR3 end, with the missing end drawn from the germline J gene. The chain is built from TRBV7-9 and TRBJ1-2; D uncertain. Germline V gene data show CDR1 as SEHNR and CDR2 as FQNEAQ (reference sequence). The V and J ends lost 5 bases and 7 bases respectively, with 11 bases between them. The CDR3 runs to 12 residues. CDR3 DNA, as far as it was read: TGTGCCAGCAGCCAAGAGACTGCTGGC. This encodes CASSQETAG. The full CDR3 sequence reads CASSQETAGYTF.

This clone was observed a handful of times. The read falls 3 residues short of the CDR3 end, and the missing part is taken from the germline J gene. This chain connects TRBV20-1 to TRBJ2-1, with 9 bases identical to TRBD1. CDR3 length equals 16 residues. CDR1 and CDR2 from the germline V gene are DFQATT and SNEGSKA (reference sequence). The junction had 9 bases not matched to a gene; V was cut back by 4 bases and J by 2 bases. Partial CDR3 DNA: TGCAGTGCTAACCCGGCGGACAGGGGAGCCTACAATGAG. Protein product: CSANPADRGAYNE. The entire CDR3 sequence reads CSANPADRGAYNEQFF.

There are a few counts of this clone. The read comes to an end 3 residues before the CDR3 does, leaving the germline J gene to fill in the end. The chain carries TRBV19 and TRBJ1-2; D uncertain. The V gene lost 0 bases and the J gene lost 7 bases, with 15 bases spanning the gap. Germline CDR1 LNHDA, CDR2 SQIVND (reference sequence). This CDR3 has 15 residues. The CDR3 here is CASSIEHSLVGGYTF. The CDR3 DNA, read in part, is TGTGCCAGTAGTATAGAACACAGTCTTGTTGGTGGC.

This clone was recorded at least ten times. The CDR3 end falls 3 residues outside the read, so it is completed with the germline J gene. V gene TRBV5-6 combines with J gene TRBJ1-2, with TRBD1 matching over 7 bases. CDR1 is SGHDT and CDR2 is YYEEEE in the germline V gene. This CDR3 spans 13 amino acids. The CDR3 is CASSLSTGDGYTF. The sequenced CDR3 bases are TGTGCCAGCAGCTTGTCCACAGGGGACGGC.

In this sample, this clone turned up many times. The read ends 3 residues before the CDR3 terminus; that terminus is restored from the germline J gene. The chain couples TRBV7-3 to TRBJ2-1, with D perhaps matching TRBD2 (5 bases). This CDR3 region has 18 residues. The V end was cut by 1 base, the J end by 8 bases, with 24 bases between. CDR1 and CDR2 (germline): SGHTA, FQGTGA. CDR3 amino acids: CASSLIGGVASPEDEQFF. Incomplete CDR3 DNA: TGTGCCAGCAGCTTAATAGGCGGTGTGGCTAGCCCGGAGGATGAG.

This clone was seen only a few times. Read sequence stops 3 residues before the CDR3 end, and the germline J gene provides the missing end. V gene TRBV5-5 combines with J gene TRBJ2-1; 10 nucleotides agree with TRBD2. This CDR3 spans 15 amino acids. Germline V lookup: CDR1 SGHKS, CDR2 YYEKEE (reference sequence). V was clipped by 1 base and J by 9 bases; unmatched bases: 7. The CDR3 sequence is CASSLMLAGGTEQFF. The sequenced CDR3 bases are TGTGCCAGCAGCTTGATGTTAGCGGGAGGAACTGAG.

This clone has just a few counts. Coverage ceases 3 residues before the CDR3 finishes, and the germline J gene fills in the end. The V gene is TRBV6-1, the J gene TRBJ2-1; 7 positions match TRBD2. Germline trimming cut 0 bases from V and 6 bases from J; bases unmatched to any gene: 5. CDR1 MNHNS and CDR2 SASEGT come from the germline V gene. This CDR3 spans 15 amino acids. The sequenced part of the CDR3 DNA is TGTGCCAGCAGTGAAGCGTGGGGGGGGTCCAATGAG. Translated: CASSEAWGGSNE. The entire CDR3 reads CASSEAWGGSNEQFF.

In regard to this clone: The CDR3 end falls 3 residues outside the read, so it is completed with the germline J gene. The V call is TRBV5-1, the J call TRBJ2-7, with TRBD1 identical over 9 bases. Germline loops: CDR1 SGHRS, CDR2 YFSETQ. Unmatched junction bases numbered 9, after V lost 2 bases and J lost 6 bases. This CDR3 region has 15 residues. The sequenced part of the CDR3 DNA is TGCGCCAGCAGCTTACAGGGGGCGCACAGAGGCGAG. Protein product: CASSLQGAHRGE. The whole CDR3 protein reads CASSLQGAHRGEQYF.

In the case of this clone: The observed sequence ends 3 residues before the CDR3 terminus, with the missing tail filled in from the germline J gene. The sample has other DNA sequences that encode this CDR3 too. V gene TRBV18 combines with J gene TRBJ2-3, with 10 bases identical to TRBD1. The CDR3 contains 14 residues. Trimming took 4 bases from V and 7 from J; bases not matched to a gene: 5. The germline CDR1 and CDR2 sequences are KGHSH and LQKENI. The CDR3 protein is CASSRRDRGYTQYF. Incomplete CDR3 DNA: TGTGCCAGCTCACGCCGGGACAGGGGTTATACG.

The sample holds many counts of this clone. The sequenced CDR3 bases are TGTGCCAGCAGCCAACTTTACGGCACTAGCGGGATTTCCTACAATGAG. It specifies CASSQLYGTSGISYNE. In full, the CDR3 is CASSQLYGTSGISYNEQFF. The J gene is TRBJ2-1, the V gene TRBV3-1 (or the pseudogene TRBV3-2); 10 bases match TRBD2. The CDR3 goes on 3 residues after the read ends, and that part is filled in from the germline J gene. With V trimmed by 2 bases and J by 1 base, 11 bases remained unmatched. The CDR3 runs to 19 residues. Germline V gene sequence: CDR1 LGHDT, CDR2 YNNKEL (reference sequence).

This clone has more than one count but fewer than ten. The sequence runs out 3 residues before the end of the CDR3; the remainder is reconstructed from the germline J gene. The rearrangement links TRBV19 to TRBJ1-5; 7 bases map to TRBD1. The length of the CDR3 is 15 residues. The V gene's germline CDR1 is LNHDA and CDR2 SQIVND (reference sequence). Trimming took 3 bases from V and 7 from J; bases not matched to a gene: 9. The sequenced part of the CDR3 DNA is TGTGCCAGTAGTATGTGGGCAGGGGGTCTCCAGCCC. Its translation: CASSMWAGGLQP. The entire CDR3 is CASSMWAGGLQPQHF.

This clone qualifies as medium-sized. The sequence runs out 3 residues before the end of the CDR3; the remainder is reconstructed from the germline J gene. The V and J genes are TRBV12-3 or TRBV12-4 and TRBJ2-7; 7 bases align to TRBD2. The CDR3 consists of 14 residues. Trimming took 4 bases from V and 6 from J; bases not matched to a gene: 9. The CDR3 spells CASSWYSGNTEQYF. CDR3 bases read: TGTGCCAGCAGTTGGTACAGCGGGAACACCGAG.

This clone appeared many times. The read finishes 3 residues shy of the CDR3 end, and the germline J gene is used to complete it. This chain connects TRBV6-2 or TRBV6-3 to TRBJ1-2; the D is unclear. V was trimmed by 7 bases and J by 3 bases, leaving 12 bases between them. This CDR3 is 13 amino acids long. The germline V gene encodes CDR1 MNHEY and CDR2 SVGEGT. The CDR3 reads CASTSPGYYGYTF. The covered CDR3 bases are TGTGCCAGCACCTCCCCGGGGTACTATGGC.

This clone was found a few times. An end of the junction does not agree with germline; a read error may underlie this. The sequence runs out 3 residues before the end of the CDR3; the remainder is reconstructed from the germline J gene. The chain has TRBV19 and TRBJ1-6, with D possibly TRBD1 on 6 matching bases. Looked up from germline, CDR1 is LNHDA and CDR2 is SQIVND (reference sequence). The CDR3 has 14 residues. This CDR3 reads CASSNSGADSTLHF. The DNA read from the CDR3 is TGTGCCAGTAGTAACTCAGGGGCCGATTCAACC.

In its sample, this clone was seen many times. Coverage ceases 3 residues before the CDR3 finishes, and the germline J gene fills in the end. This chain connects TRBV5-1 to TRBJ1-6, with a possible D match to TRBD1 (5 bases). The CDR3 has 14 amino acids. Germline V gives CDR1 SGHRS, CDR2 YFSETQ. V was shortened by 0 bases and J by 7 bases, with 8 bases between the two germline ends. Here the CDR3 reads CASSLGRGNSPLHF. CDR3 DNA (partial): TGCGCCAGCAGCTTGGGTCGGGGGAATTCACCC.

On this clone itself: The read finishes 3 residues shy of the CDR3 end, and the germline J gene is used to complete it. V and J are TRBV19 and TRBJ1-2, with TRBD1 matching over 11 bases. V shed 2 bases and J 5 bases; nucleotides not matched to a gene: 1. This CDR3 is 14 amino acids long. Germline V gene data show CDR1 as LNHDA and CDR2 as SQIVND (reference sequence). CDR3 amino acids: CASSIWDRGYGYTF. The sequenced CDR3 bases are TGTGCCAGTAGTATATGGGACAGGGGGTATGGC.

This clone was counted a few times. The read halts 3 residues ahead of the CDR3 end, with the missing end drawn from the germline J gene. The chain is built from TRBV5-1 and TRBJ2-3; 11 nucleotides agree with TRBD1. Germline-derived CDR1 and CDR2 are SGHRS and YFSETQ. The CDR3 contains 18 residues. The ends lost 0 bases at V and 3 bases at J; junction bases unmatched: 9. CDR3 DNA (partial): TGCGCCAGCAGCTTGGATGGGACAGGGGGTTCGGGGACAGATACG. Amino acids: CASSLDGTGGSGTDT. The whole CDR3 sequence is CASSLDGTGGSGTDTQYF.

The sample holds many counts of this clone. The CDR3 extends 3 residues past the end of the read, so its final part is completed from the germline J gene. This chain connects TRBV6-1 to TRBJ2-7, with 9 nucleotides matching TRBD1. Germline CDR1 and CDR2: MNHNS and SASEGT. J gave up 3 bases and V 2 bases, and 5 bases lay outside the gene matches. The CDR3 contains 15 residues. Partial CDR3 DNA: TGTGCCAGCAGTGAACGGGACAGGGAGTTCTACGAG. It translates to CASSERDREFYE. The entire CDR3 protein reads CASSERDREFYEQYF.

This clone was detected only a few times. The CDR3 extends 3 residues past the end of the read, so its final part is completed from the germline J gene. V is TRBV5-1 and J is TRBJ2-3, with 10 nucleotides matching TRBD2. The germline V gene encodes CDR1 SGHRS and CDR2 YFSETQ. With 4 bases clipped from V and 4 bases from J, the junction kept 9 bases outside the gene matches. The CDR3 runs 16 residues. The CDR3 loop is CASSEGTSAGPDTQYF. The part of the CDR3 DNA that was read is TGCGCCAGCAGCGAGGGGACTAGCGCGGGGCCAGATACG.

This clone was detected only a few times. The read finishes 3 residues shy of the CDR3 end, and the germline J gene is used to complete it. The gene calls are TRBV20-1 and TRBJ2-5; D may be TRBD2 (6 bases). From germline, CDR1 is DFQATT and CDR2 SNEGSKA (reference sequence). This CDR3 has 15 amino acids. The covered CDR3 bases are TGCAGTGCTCGGCCGGGACTTTACCAGGATATTACC. Amino acid sequence: CSARPGLYQDIT. The whole CDR3 reads CSARPGLYQDITQYF.